The 30 T cell receptor beta chains reported below all come from one sample, sequenced in a study of blood T cell repertoires in COVID-19 (dated by TCRdb to about 2020). To prepare the library, the immunoSEQ multiplex PCR assay was applied. Entries here come from immuneACCESS through TCRdb and include only in-frame sequences with V and J called. Some clones fail to appear in such tables; in the studies checked, an unresolved V gene covers under half of the shortfall, and the cause of the remainder is unknown. The sample yields about 130,000 clones; approximately 85% were counted once. Roughly 3% of the sample goes to the ten largest clones. Specimen: peripheral blood. The receptor source for this set is a woman aged 80 or older with COVID-19, enrolled during active disease.

V usage is TRBV5-4 and J usage is TRBJ2-1; D possibly corresponds to TRBD2 (5 bases). The CDR3 consists of 14 residues. V shed 4 bases and J shed 6 bases, with 14 bases lying between them. The V gene's germline CDR1 is SGHNT and CDR2 YYREEE (reference sequence). CDR3 region: CASSQLLARNEQFF. In DNA form, the CDR3 reads TGTGCCAGCAGCCAGCTCCTAGCTCGCAATGAGCAGTTCTTC.

This chain joins TRBV4-2 and TRBJ2-3; 9 nucleotides agree with TRBD1. With 1 base clipped from V and 6 bases from J, the junction kept 11 bases outside the gene matches. Germline V gives CDR1 LGHNA, CDR2 YNFKEQ. The CDR3 spans 17 residues. CDR3: CASSQGVSQGARDTQYF. DNA for the CDR3: TGTGCCAGCAGCCAAGGGGTCTCACAGGGGGCGCGTGATACGCAGTATTTT.

This chain links TRBV6-5 with TRBJ2-2; TRBD1 matches 7 bases. The CDR3 loop spans 13 amino acids. Trimming removed 6 bases from V and 7 bases from J; junction bases left unmatched: 5. CDR1 is MNHEY, CDR2 SVGAGI, per germline. The CDR3 loop reads CASRTQGYGELFF. The CDR3 region has the DNA TGTGCCAGCAGAACACAGGGGTACGGGGAGCTGTTTTTT.

The chain is built from TRBV14 and TRBJ1-1; D is unresolved. The CDR3 length is 12 residues. The V and J ends lost 0 bases and 7 bases respectively, with 6 bases between them. Germline V CDR1 and CDR2: SGHDN, FVKESK. The CDR3 coding sequence is TGTGCCAGCAGCCAAGATTCGGGTGAAGCTTTCTTT. This codes for CASSQDSGEAFF.

The rearrangement uses TRBV28 and TRBJ1-1; D is undetermined. The CDR3 has 13 amino acids. Germline CDR1 MDHEN, CDR2 SYDVKM. V shed 5 bases and J shed 3 bases, with 10 bases lying between them. CDR3 in DNA: TGTGCCAGCAGTGAGGGAACCCACACTGAAGCTTTCTTT. Translated: CASSEGTHTEAFF.

A single count supports this clone. The chain recombines TRBV29-1 with TRBJ1-1, with D maybe TRBD1 (5 bases). Trimming removed 7 bases at V and 1 base at J, with 16 bases between. From germline, CDR1 is SQVTM and CDR2 ANQGSEA. The CDR3 loop spans 14 amino acids. The CDR3 DNA reads as TGCAGCGCCCCTATAGCGGGACCGAACACTGAAGCTTTCTTT. The encoded protein is CSAPIAGPNTEAFF.

The V and J genes are TRBV11-2 and TRBJ2-5, with 9 bases matching TRBD1. Germline CDR1 reads SGHAT; CDR2 reads FQNNGV. Trimming took 5 bases from V and 1 from J; bases not matched to a gene: 8. The CDR3 is made up of 16 amino acids. The CDR3 sequence is CASSPGTGNTQETQYF. In DNA, the CDR3 is TGTGCCAGCAGCCCTGGGACAGGGAATACCCAAGAGACCCAGTACTTC. The variable domain in full, with the rest retrieved from reference TRBV11-2 and TRBJ2-5, is EAGVAQSPRYKIIEKRQSVAFWCNPISGHATLYWYQQILGQGPKLLIQFQNNGVVDDSQLPKDRFSAERLKGVDSTLKIQPAKLEDSAVYLCASSPGTGNTQETQYFGPGTRLLVL.

J is TRBJ2-2 and V is TRBV19, with D perhaps TRBD1 (6 bases). Trimming took off 5 bases at V and 2 bases at J, with 12 bases between the two ends. This CDR3 has 15 residues. The germline V gene encodes CDR1 LNHDA and CDR2 SQIVND (reference sequence). CDR3 residues: CASSPPGANTGELFF. CDR3 coding DNA: TGTGCCAGTAGTCCCCCAGGGGCCAACACCGGGGAGCTGTTTTTT. Full variable domain (outside the CDR3, taken from reference TRBV19 and TRBJ2-2): DGGITQSPKYLFRKEGQNVTLSCEQNLNHDAMYWYRQDPGQGLRLIYYSQIVNDFQKGDIAEGYSVSREKKESFPLTVTSAQKNPTAFYLCASSPPGANTGELFFGEGSRLTVL.

This CDR3 is CASSKVRQVDSGNTIYF. In DNA form, the CDR3 reads TGTGCCAGCAGCAAAGTTAGGCAGGTAGACTCTGGAAACACCATATATTTT. The chain uses TRBV21-1 and TRBJ1-3; the table gives TRBD1 as D, unverified against the DNA. TRBV21-1 is labeled a pseudogene. The CDR3 loop spans 17 amino acids.

This rearrangement joins TRBV11-2 to TRBJ1-1, with a tentative D call TRBD1 (6 bases). This CDR3 spans 15 amino acids. Trimming took 4 bases from V and 0 from J, leaving 12 bases between them. The germline gives CDR1 SGHAT, CDR2 FQNNGV. CDR3 sequence: CASSSGQIMNTEAFF. In DNA form, the CDR3 reads TGTGCCAGCAGCTCCGGACAGATTATGAACACTGAAGCTTTCTTT.

The count of this clone is one. This chain uses TRBV2 with TRBJ2-3; D is uncertain. The germline V and J ends were trimmed by 6 bases and 2 bases, with 9 bases remaining between them. Germline V gene lookup returns CDR1 SNHLY and CDR2 FYNNEI. This CDR3 has 13 amino acids. The CDR3 nucleotides are TGTGCCAGCAGCCGGTCGGTCACAGATACGCAGTATTTT. It encodes CASSRSVTDTQYF.

CDR3 residues: CASSPSGLAAYNEQFF. The CDR3 coding sequence is TGTGCCAGCAGTCCCTCGGGACTAGCGGCCTACAATGAGCAGTTCTTC. This chain connects TRBV3-1 (or the pseudogene TRBV3-2) to TRBJ2-1, with 11 nucleotides matching TRBD2. Germline V gene lookup returns CDR1 LGHDT and CDR2 YNNKEL (reference sequence). After removal of 6 bases from V and 2 bases from J, the junction contained 6 bases not matched to a gene. This CDR3 contains 16 residues.

The chain has TRBV3-1 (or the pseudogene TRBV3-2) and TRBJ1-5; no clear D. CDR3 length: 14 amino acids. Trimming took off 3 bases at V and 5 bases at J, with 11 bases between the two ends. Germline assignment: CDR1 LGHDT and CDR2 YNNKEL (reference sequence). CDR3 sequence (DNA): TGTGCCAGCAGCCACGACTTGGCCCATCAGCCCCAGCATTTT. This gives the protein CASSHDLAHQPQHF.

CDR3: CASSPLAGGYQETQYF. In DNA form, the CDR3 reads TGTGCCAGCAGCCCACTAGCGGGAGGGTATCAAGAGACCCAGTACTTC. The rearrangement links TRBV9 to TRBJ2-5, with 13 positions matching TRBD2. The V segment lost 4 bases and the J segment 2 bases; nucleotides outside the gene matches: 5. The CDR3 loop spans 16 amino acids. Per germline, CDR1 SGDLS and CDR2 YYNGEE.

The chain is built from TRBV19 and TRBJ2-7; D is ambiguous. The V end was cut by 5 bases, the J end by 1 base, with 9 bases between. The CDR3 is 13 amino acids. The germline gives CDR1 LNHDA, CDR2 SQIVND (reference sequence). The CDR3 sequence is CASSWQDSYEQYF. CDR3 bases: TGTGCCAGTAGTTGGCAGGATTCCTACGAGCAGTACTTC.

The gene calls are TRBV9 and TRBJ1-1; D is ambiguous. CDR1 is SGDLS, CDR2 YYNGEE, per germline. The CDR3 has 13 amino acids. V was cut by 0 bases and J by 3 bases, with 6 bases left in between. Here the CDR3 DNA reads TGTGCCAGCAGCGTAGGAGTCGACACTGAAGCTTTCTTT. This translates into CASSVGVDTEAFF.

This clone was seen a single time. This rearrangement joins TRBV19 to TRBJ2-3; D is possibly TRBD2 (6 bases). V was trimmed by 10 bases and J by 2 bases, leaving 19 bases between them. Germline loops: CDR1 LNHDA, CDR2 SQIVND (reference sequence). The CDR3 covers 15 residues. CDR3 sequence reads: CAKRGRDLNTDTQYF. The CDR3 nucleotides read TGTGCCAAAAGGGGCCGGGACTTAAACACAGATACGCAGTATTTT.

The chain links TRBV12-3 or TRBV12-4 to TRBJ1-4; 7 positions match TRBD1. CDR3 length equals 13 residues. Trimming at V came to 5 bases and at J to 8 bases, leaving 5 bases not matched to a gene. This CDR3 is CASSIGTAEKLFF. The CDR3, as DNA: TGTGCCAGCAGTATTGGGACAGCCGAAAAACTGTTTTTT.

The rearrangement joins TRBV29-1 to TRBJ2-7, with TRBD2 identical over 10 bases. The CDR3 is 13 residues long. Germline assignment: CDR1 SQVTM and CDR2 ANQGSEA. Losses at the gene ends were 5 bases for V and 1 base for J; bases not matched to a gene: 2. The CDR3 sequence is CSVLSGRSYEQYF. DNA of the CDR3: TGCAGCGTTCTTAGCGGGAGGTCCTACGAGCAGTACTTC.

This chain links TRBV19 with TRBJ1-1, with no clear D. The CDR3 is 12 residues long. V shed 4 bases and J shed 7 bases, with 10 bases lying between them. CDR1 is LNHDA and CDR2 is SQIVND in the germline V gene (reference sequence). CDR3 sequence reads: CASSTGVGEAFF. The CDR3 DNA follows: TGTGCCAGTAGTACGGGAGTGGGTGAAGCTTTCTTT. Full variable domain (remainder filled in from reference TRBV19 and TRBJ1-1): DGGITQSPKYLFRKEGQNVTLSCEQNLNHDAMYWYRQDPGQGLRLIYYSQIVNDFQKGDIAEGYSVSREKKESFPLTVTSAQKNPTAFYLCASSTGVGEAFFGQGTRLTVV.

The chain joins TRBV28 to TRBJ2-3; the D gene is possibly TRBD2 (5 bases). Germline V CDR1 and CDR2: MDHEN, SYDVKM. V was shortened by 5 bases and J by 1 base, with 13 bases between the two germline ends. This CDR3 has 15 residues. The CDR3 loop reads CASSLPGSRTDTQYF. The CDR3 bases are TGTGCCAGCAGTCTACCGGGGTCCCGCACAGATACGCAGTATTTT.

This clone was recorded only once. The gene calls are TRBV6-5 and TRBJ1-1, with a weak D call TRBD1 (6 bases). V lost 1 base and J 6 bases, leaving 9 bases between the germline ends. This CDR3 comprises 13 residues. Germline CDR1 MNHEY, CDR2 SVGAGI. The CDR3: CASSYLGAAEAFF. The CDR3 region has the DNA TGTGCCAGCAGTTACTTGGGGGCGGCTGAAGCTTTCTTT.

The chain carries TRBV5-1 and TRBJ2-7, with 10 bases matching TRBD1. The CDR3 consists of 14 residues. Germline V gene lookup returns CDR1 SGHRS and CDR2 YFSETQ. V shed 4 bases and J 4 bases; nucleotides not matched to a gene: 5. The CDR3 DNA reads as TGCGCCAGCAGCCCGCGGGACAGGGGATACGAGCAGTACTTC. Translating gives CASSPRDRGYEQYF.

The V and J genes are TRBV7-2 and TRBJ2-7; D not resolved. CDR1 and CDR2 from the germline V gene are SGHTA and FQGNSA. V lost 1 base and J lost 2, with 12 bases in between. The CDR3 loop spans 15 amino acids. In DNA form, the CDR3 reads TGTGCCAGCAGCTTAGTGGGCCCCTCAACCTACGAGCAGTACTTC. It translates to CASSLVGPSTYEQYF. The full variable domain, completed using reference TRBV7-2 and TRBJ2-7, is GAGVSQSPSNKVTEKGKDVELRCDPISGHTALYWYRQSLGQGLEFLIYFQGNSAPDKSGLPSDRFSAERTGGSVSTLTIQRTQQEDSAVYLCASSLVGPSTYEQYFGPGTRLTVT.

This clone has a handful of counts. J is TRBJ2-1 and V is TRBV11-2, with 8 bases fitting TRBD2. CDR1 is SGHAT and CDR2 is FQNNGV in the germline V gene. The J segment lost 4 bases and the V segment lost 4 bases, leaving 9 bases of the junction unmatched. CDR3 length: 16 residues. The CDR3 here is CASSYYSGSFYNEQFF. The CDR3 coding sequence is TGTGCCAGCAGCTACTACAGCGGGAGTTTTTACAATGAGCAGTTCTTC. Together with reference TRBV11-2 and TRBJ2-1, the CDR3 gives the full variable domain: EAGVAQSPRYKIIEKRQSVAFWCNPISGHATLYWYQQILGQGPKLLIQFQNNGVVDDSQLPKDRFSAERLKGVDSTLKIQPAKLEDSAVYLCASSYYSGSFYNEQFFGPGTRLTVL.

This chain joins TRBV27 and TRBJ1-2, with TRBD1 matching over 9 bases. J lost 2 bases, V lost 3 bases, and 1 base had no gene match. Germline V CDR1 and CDR2: MNHEY, SMNVEV (reference sequence). The CDR3 totals 14 residues. CDR3 protein: CASSFGTGNYGYTF. The CDR3, as DNA: TGTGCCAGCAGTTTCGGGACAGGGAACTATGGCTACACCTTC.

This clone occurred once. The chain recombines TRBV28 with TRBJ2-7; TRBD2 matches at 9 bases. V trimming: 6 bases; J trimming: 2 bases; junction bases outside the gene matches: 14. Germline lookup yields CDR1 MDHEN and CDR2 SYDVKM. This CDR3 comprises 17 residues. CDR3 amino acids: CASSQLVLAGTTYEQYF. In DNA form, the CDR3 reads TGTGCCAGCAGCCAGCTGGTGCTAGCGGGAACAACCTACGAGCAGTACTTC.

The chain uses TRBV5-6 and TRBJ2-7; D may be TRBD1 (5 bases). Trimming stripped 0 bases from V and 1 base from J, with 8 bases between. The CDR3 has 14 amino acids. CDR1 is SGHDT and CDR2 is YYEEEE in the germline V gene. The CDR3 region is CASSLGQGSYEQYF. CDR3 DNA: TGTGCCAGCAGCTTGGGTCAGGGTTCCTACGAGCAGTACTTC.

The chain has TRBV5-8 and TRBJ2-2; 13 nucleotides agree with TRBD2. J lost 5 bases, V lost 5 bases, and 6 bases had no gene match. Germline values: CDR1 SGHTS, CDR2 YDEGEE. This CDR3 is built from 16 residues. DNA of the CDR3: TGTGCCAGCAGTGGACTAGCGGGAGTAAGAACCGGGGAGCTGTTTTTT. Protein sequence: CASSGLAGVRTGELFF.

This rearrangement joins TRBV28 to TRBJ2-6, with 7 bases matching TRBD1. Germline V lookup: CDR1 MDHEN, CDR2 SYDVKM. The V gene end was trimmed by 6 bases and the J gene end by 0 bases; junction bases not matched to a gene: 11. This CDR3 spans 18 amino acids. In nucleotides, the CDR3 is TGTGCCAGCAGCTTGGGCCCGGGACAGAGCTCTGGGGCCAACGTCCTGACTTTC. This sequence encodes CASSLGPGQSSGANVLTF.